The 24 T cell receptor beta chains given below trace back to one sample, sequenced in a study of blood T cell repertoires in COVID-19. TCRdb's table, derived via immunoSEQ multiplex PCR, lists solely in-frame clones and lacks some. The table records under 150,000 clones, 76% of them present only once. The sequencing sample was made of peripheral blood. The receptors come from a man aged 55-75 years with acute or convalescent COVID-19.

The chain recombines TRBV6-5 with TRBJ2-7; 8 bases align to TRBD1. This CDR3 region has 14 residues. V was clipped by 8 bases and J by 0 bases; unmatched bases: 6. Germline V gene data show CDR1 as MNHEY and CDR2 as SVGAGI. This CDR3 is CASGRQGTSYEQYF. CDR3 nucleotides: TGTGCCAGCGGAAGACAGGGGACCTCCTACGAGCAGTACTTC.

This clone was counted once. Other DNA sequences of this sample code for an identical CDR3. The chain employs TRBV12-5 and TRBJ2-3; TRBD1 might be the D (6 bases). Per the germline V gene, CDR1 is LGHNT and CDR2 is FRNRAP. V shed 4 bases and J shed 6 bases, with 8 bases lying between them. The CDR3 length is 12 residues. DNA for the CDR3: TGTGCTAGTGGTTCTGGGGGCGATACGCAGTATTTT. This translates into CASGSGGDTQYF.

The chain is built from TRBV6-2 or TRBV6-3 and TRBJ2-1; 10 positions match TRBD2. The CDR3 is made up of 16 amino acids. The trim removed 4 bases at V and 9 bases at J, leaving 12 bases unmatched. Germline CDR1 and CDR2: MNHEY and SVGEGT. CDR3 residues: CASSSTTSGIFIEQFF. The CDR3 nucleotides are TGTGCCAGCAGTTCCACAACTAGCGGGATTTTCATTGAGCAGTTCTTC.

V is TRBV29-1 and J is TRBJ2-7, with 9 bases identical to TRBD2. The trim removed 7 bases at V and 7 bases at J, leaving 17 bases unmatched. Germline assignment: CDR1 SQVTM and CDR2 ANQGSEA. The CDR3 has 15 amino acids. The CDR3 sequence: CSANLLDRGGGEQYF. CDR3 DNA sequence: TGCAGCGCCAACCTACTAGACCGCGGGGGGGGAGAGCAGTACTTC.

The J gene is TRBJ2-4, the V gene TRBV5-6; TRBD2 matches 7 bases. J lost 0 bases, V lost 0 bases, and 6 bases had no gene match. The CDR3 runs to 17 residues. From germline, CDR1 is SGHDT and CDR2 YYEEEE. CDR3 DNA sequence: TGTGCCAGCAGCTTGGTGTCTAGCGGACTAGCCAAAAACATTCAGTACTTC. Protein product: CASSLVSSGLAKNIQYF.

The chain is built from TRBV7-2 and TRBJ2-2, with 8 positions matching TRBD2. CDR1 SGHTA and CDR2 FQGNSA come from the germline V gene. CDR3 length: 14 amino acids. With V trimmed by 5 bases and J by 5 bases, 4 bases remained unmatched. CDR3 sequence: CASSPRLATGELFF. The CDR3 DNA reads TGTGCCAGCAGCCCTAGACTAGCGACCGGGGAGCTGTTTTTT. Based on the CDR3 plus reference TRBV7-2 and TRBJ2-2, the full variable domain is GAGVSQSPSNKVTEKGKDVELRCDPISGHTALYWYRQSLGQGLEFLIYFQGNSAPDKSGLPSDRFSAERTGGSVSTLTIQRTQQEDSAVYLCASSPRLATGELFFGEGSRLTVL.

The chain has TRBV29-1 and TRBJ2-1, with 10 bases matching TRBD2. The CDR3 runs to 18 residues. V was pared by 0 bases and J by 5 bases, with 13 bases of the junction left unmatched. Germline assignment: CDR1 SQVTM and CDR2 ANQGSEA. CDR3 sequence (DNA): TGCAGCGTTGAAGATCTTATCGCCTCCAGCGGGAGGGACAATGAGCAGTTCTTC. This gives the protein CSVEDLIASSGRDNEQFF.

The CDR3 region is CASSLDVESSGSYEQFF. CDR3 coding DNA: TGTGCCAGCAGCTTAGATGTGGAGTCTAGCGGGAGTTATGAGCAGTTCTTC. The chain joins TRBV7-9 to TRBJ2-1; the match to TRBD2 covers 10 bases. The CDR3 runs 17 residues. Germline trimming cut 1 base from V and 8 bases from J; bases unmatched to any gene: 11. Germline V gene sequence: CDR1 SEHNR, CDR2 FQNEAQ (reference sequence).

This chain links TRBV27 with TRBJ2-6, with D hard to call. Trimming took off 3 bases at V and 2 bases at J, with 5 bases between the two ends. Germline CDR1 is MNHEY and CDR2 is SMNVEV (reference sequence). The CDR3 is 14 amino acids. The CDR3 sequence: CASSFNPGANVLTF. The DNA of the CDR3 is TGTGCCAGCAGTTTTAATCCTGGGGCCAACGTCCTGACTTTC.

Written as DNA, the CDR3 is TGTGCCAGCAGCCTCCGTTTGGCGGGAGGACTCGGAGGGGAGCTGTTTTTT. It specifies CASSLRLAGGLGGELFF. The J gene is TRBJ2-2, the V gene TRBV7-7; TRBD2 matches 8 bases. CDR1 and CDR2 from the germline V gene are SSHAT and FNYEAQ (reference sequence). The CDR3 has 17 amino acids. Unmatched junction bases numbered 16, after V lost 5 bases and J lost 8 bases.

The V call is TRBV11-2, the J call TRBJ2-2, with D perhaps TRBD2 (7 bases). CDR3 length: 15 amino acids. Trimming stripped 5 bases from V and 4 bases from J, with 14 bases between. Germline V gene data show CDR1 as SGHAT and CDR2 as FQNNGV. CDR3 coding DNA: TGTGCCAGCAGCCTCGGGGGGCTCTTCACCGGGGAGCTGTTTTTT. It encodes CASSLGGLFTGELFF. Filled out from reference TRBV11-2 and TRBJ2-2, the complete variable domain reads EAGVAQSPRYKIIEKRQSVAFWCNPISGHATLYWYQQILGQGPKLLIQFQNNGVVDDSQLPKDRFSAERLKGVDSTLKIQPAKLEDSAVYLCASSLGGLFTGELFFGEGSRLTVL.

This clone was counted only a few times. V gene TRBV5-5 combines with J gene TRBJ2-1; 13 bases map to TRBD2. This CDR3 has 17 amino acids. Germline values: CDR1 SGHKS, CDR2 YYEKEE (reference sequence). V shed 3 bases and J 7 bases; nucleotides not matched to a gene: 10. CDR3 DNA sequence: TGTGCCAGCAGCTCACGGACTAGCGGGAGTGATTCGAATGAGCAGTTCTTC. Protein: CASSSRTSGSDSNEQFF.

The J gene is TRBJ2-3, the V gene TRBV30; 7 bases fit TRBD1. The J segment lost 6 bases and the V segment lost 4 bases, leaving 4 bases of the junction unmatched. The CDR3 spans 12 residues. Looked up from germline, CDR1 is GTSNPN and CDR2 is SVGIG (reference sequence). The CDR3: CAWNRGSDTQYF. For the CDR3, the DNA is TGTGCCTGGAACAGGGGATCTGATACGCAGTATTTT.

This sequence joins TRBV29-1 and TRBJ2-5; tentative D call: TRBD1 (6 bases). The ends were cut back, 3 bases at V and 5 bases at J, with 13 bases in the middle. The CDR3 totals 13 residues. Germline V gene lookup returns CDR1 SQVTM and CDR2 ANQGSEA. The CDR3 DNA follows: TGCAGCGTTGACGGGCAGGGGTCGGAGACCCAGTACTTC. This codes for CSVDGQGSETQYF.

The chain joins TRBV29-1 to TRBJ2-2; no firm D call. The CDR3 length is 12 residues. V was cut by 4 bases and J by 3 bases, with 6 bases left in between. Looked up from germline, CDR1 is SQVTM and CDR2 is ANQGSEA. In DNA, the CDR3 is TGCAGCGTTGGAGGATACACCGGGGAGCTGTTTTTT. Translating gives CSVGGYTGELFF.

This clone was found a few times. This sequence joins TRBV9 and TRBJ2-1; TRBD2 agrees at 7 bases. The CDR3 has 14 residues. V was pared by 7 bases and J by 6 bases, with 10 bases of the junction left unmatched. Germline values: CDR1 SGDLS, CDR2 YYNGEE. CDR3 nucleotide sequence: TGTGCCAGCGAGCCTTCTAGCGGAGCCAATGAGCAGTTCTTC. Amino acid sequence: CASEPSSGANEQFF.

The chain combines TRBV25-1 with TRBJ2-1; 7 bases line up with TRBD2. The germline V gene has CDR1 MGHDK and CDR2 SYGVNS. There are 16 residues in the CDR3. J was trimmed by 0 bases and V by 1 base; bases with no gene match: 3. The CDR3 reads CASSEFGGSSYNEQFF. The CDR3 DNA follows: TGTGCCAGCAGTGAATTTGGCGGGAGCTCCTACAATGAGCAGTTCTTC.

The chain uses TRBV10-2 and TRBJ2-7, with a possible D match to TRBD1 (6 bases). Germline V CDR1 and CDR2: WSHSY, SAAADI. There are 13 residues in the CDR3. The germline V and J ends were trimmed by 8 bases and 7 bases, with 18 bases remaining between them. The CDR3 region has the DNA TGCGCCAGCCTCGAAACAGGGATCGGGGAGCAGTACTTC. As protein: CASLETGIGEQYF.

For the CDR3, the DNA is TGTGCCAGTAGACCTTCGGGGAACACCGGGGAGCTGTTTTTT. As protein: CASRPSGNTGELFF. The rearrangement joins TRBV19 to TRBJ2-2, with D uncertain. Germline CDR1 reads LNHDA; CDR2 reads SQIVND (reference sequence). The CDR3 covers 14 residues. Trimming took 6 bases from V and 1 from J, leaving 9 bases between them.

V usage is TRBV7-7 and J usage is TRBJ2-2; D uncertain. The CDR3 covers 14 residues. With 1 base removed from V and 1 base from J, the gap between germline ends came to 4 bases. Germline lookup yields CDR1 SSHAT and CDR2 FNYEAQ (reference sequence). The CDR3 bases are TGTGCCAGCAGCTTAGTCTTGAACACCGGGGAGCTGTTTTTT. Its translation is CASSLVLNTGELFF. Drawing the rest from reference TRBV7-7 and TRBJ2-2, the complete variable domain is GAGVSQSPRYKVTKRGQDVTLRCDPISSHATLYWYQQALGQGPEFLTYFNYEAQPDKSGLPSDRFSAERPEGSISTLTIQRTEQRDSAMYRCASSLVLNTGELFFGEGSRLTVL.

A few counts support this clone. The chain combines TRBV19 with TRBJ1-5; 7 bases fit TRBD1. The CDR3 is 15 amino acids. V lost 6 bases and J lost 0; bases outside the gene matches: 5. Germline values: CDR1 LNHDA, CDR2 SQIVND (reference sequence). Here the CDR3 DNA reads TGTGCCAGTAGCCGACAGGGTCCTAGCAATCAGCCCCAGCATTTT. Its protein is CASSRQGPSNQPQHF.

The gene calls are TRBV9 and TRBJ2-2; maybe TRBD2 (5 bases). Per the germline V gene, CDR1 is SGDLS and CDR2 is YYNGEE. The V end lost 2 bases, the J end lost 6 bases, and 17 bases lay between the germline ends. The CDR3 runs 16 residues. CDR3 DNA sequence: TGTGCCAGCAGCGTCCACACCCGGGGAGACCCCGGGGAGCTGTTTTTT. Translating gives CASSVHTRGDPGELFF.

The CDR3 loop is CASSLDSSTDTQYF. CDR3 DNA sequence: TGTGCCAGCAGCTTGGATTCAAGCACAGATACGCAGTATTTT. This chain uses TRBV5-4 with TRBJ2-3; D is uncertain. Per germline, CDR1 SGHNT and CDR2 YYREEE (reference sequence). The CDR3 length is 14 residues. V lost 0 bases, J lost 0 bases, and 5 bases lay in between. Filled out from reference TRBV5-4 and TRBJ2-3, the complete variable domain reads ETGVTQSPTHLIKTRGQQVTLRCSSQSGHNTVSWYQQALGQGPQFIFQYYREEENGRGNFPPRFSGLQFPNYSSELNVNALELDDSALYLCASSLDSSTDTQYFGPGTRLTVL.

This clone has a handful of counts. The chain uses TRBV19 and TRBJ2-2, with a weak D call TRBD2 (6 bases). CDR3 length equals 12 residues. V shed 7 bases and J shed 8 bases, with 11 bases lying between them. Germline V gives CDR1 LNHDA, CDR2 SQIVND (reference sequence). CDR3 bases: TGTGCCAGTATTAGCGGCAGGGGGGAGCTGTTTTTT. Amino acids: CASISGRGELFF.